Listed below are T cell receptor beta chains from one sample, sequenced in a study of T cell responses to AZD1222 COVID-19 vaccine. Profiling relied on immunoSEQ multiplex PCR, and the TCRdb table lists in-frame clones only, not all of them. The sample carries 100,000 to 150,000 clones, 80% to 95% recorded once. Source: peripheral blood, taken 28 days after the second AZD1222 dose. The receptors were gathered from an adult who received the AZD1222 COVID-19 vaccine. The CDR3 runs from the conserved cysteine through the conserved F or W.

v_gene: TRBV19; CDR3aa: CASSNADRGRRQPQHF
v_gene: TRBV9; CDR3aa: CASQRGGTDTQYF
v_gene: TRBV4-1; CDR3aa: CASSQDEGTGRMYF
v_gene: TRBV24-1; CDR3aa: CATSDSLQGGNEKLFF
v_gene: TRBV5-1; CDR3aa: CASSLEGVSNQPQHF
v_gene: TRBV7-2; CDR3aa: CASSLEPLGGSSGNTIYF
v_gene: TRBV28; CDR3aa: CASSLRGAGTELGYTF
v_gene: TRBV7-2; CDR3aa: CASSLGWDSPFYEQYF
v_gene: TRBV18; CDR3aa: CASSPPVGKNTGELFF
v_gene: TRBV3-1/TRBV3-2; CDR3aa: CASSQDVAEGNLTTDYGYTF
v_gene: TRBV29-1; CDR3aa: CSVEHPEAGIAQETQYF
v_gene: TRBV11-3; CDR3aa: CASSLRDAGTQYF
v_gene: TRBV6-5; CDR3aa: CASRGGADGANVLTF
v_gene: TRBV5-1; CDR3aa: CASSLTGPLLGEAFF
v_gene: TRBV4-2; CDR3aa: CASSQEGAPDAIQYF
v_gene: TRBV30; CDR3aa: CAWGLGTEAFF
v_gene: TRBV14; CDR3aa: CASNQAGVGTQYF